This T cell receptor beta chain comes out of a study of T cell repertoires in cytomegalovirus infection. Looking at the study overall: Well-studied HLA-B-restricted epitopes and recently identified HLA-C-restricted epitopes of CMV were both used in the study. Based on public TCR beta signatures, there were indications of CMV infection and of a matching HLA type.

Study-wide results and limits: People with CMV and the relevant HLA were identified by cumulative public TCR beta family frequency. Ex vivo responses were dominated by HLA-C-restricted CMV-specific TCR beta clonotypes.

This clonotype was detected a few times. Its antigen is unidentified. TCRdb recomputed calls from the reads with MiXCR, one row per CDR3 protein. This sample has 680,000 or so distinct CDR3 sequences; around 31% occur once, and the top ten carry approximately 18%. Germline V gene data show CDR1 as MNHEY and CDR2 as SVGEGT. The CDR3 runs 15 residues. The V end lost 6 bases, the J end lost 3 bases, and 15 bases lay between the germline ends. Sequencing used cultured PBMCs, obtained from culture after CMV antigen stimulation. The TCR comes from a human donor in good health (CMV status not recorded). Some clones in this sample may be carry-over from other donors' samples. The chain links TRBV6-2 or TRBV6-3 to TRBJ2-1; TRBD2 might be the D (7 bases). CDR3 loop: CASRTGGRNYNEQFF. The CDR3 bases are TGTGCCAGCAGGACGGGGGGCCGAAACTACAATGAGCAGTTCTTC.